This T cell receptor (beta chain) was profiled in a study of blood T cell repertoires in COVID-19. Individuals drawn from 24 US areas were about 18 to 90 years old. V lost 5 bases, J lost 7 bases, and 22 bases stayed unmatched. This CDR3 comprises 18 residues. Germline assignment: CDR1 SGHTA and CDR2 FQGNSA. Here immunoSEQ multiplex PCR was the method, and the copy in TCRdb shows in-frame clones only, minus some. Among about 200,000 clones listed, around 88% were seen once. Sequencing input: PBMCs or T cells enriched from blood (not recorded which). The J gene is TRBJ2-5, the V gene TRBV7-2; 7 bases are a match to TRBD2. The receptor's source is a man between 35 and 55 years old with acute COVID-19. CDR3 sequence reads: CASSPKRYSAGRAGTQYF. For the CDR3, the DNA is TGTGCCAGCAGCCCGAAAAGATACTCAGCGGGAAGGGCGGGGACCCAGTACTTC.